This T cell receptor (beta chain) appears in the sequencing data of a study of control samples from healthy donors and cancer patients. In its sample, this clone was seen once. Clones were sequenced by immunoSEQ multiplex PCR, and TCRdb holds only the in-frame ones, with some missing. The sample records about 92,000 clones, approximately 82% being singletons. From germline, CDR1 is KGHSH and CDR2 LQKENI. The CDR3 length is 18 residues. With 2 bases clipped from V and 7 bases from J, the junction kept 9 bases outside the gene matches. The chain employs TRBV18 and TRBJ2-1; 15 positions match TRBD2. This receptor was identified in an older woman in good health. Sequences were obtained from blood. This chain's CDR3 is CASSPGLAGGPGWNEQFF. DNA for the CDR3: TGTGCCAGCTCACCAGGACTAGCGGGAGGGCCAGGATGGAATGAGCAGTTCTTC.